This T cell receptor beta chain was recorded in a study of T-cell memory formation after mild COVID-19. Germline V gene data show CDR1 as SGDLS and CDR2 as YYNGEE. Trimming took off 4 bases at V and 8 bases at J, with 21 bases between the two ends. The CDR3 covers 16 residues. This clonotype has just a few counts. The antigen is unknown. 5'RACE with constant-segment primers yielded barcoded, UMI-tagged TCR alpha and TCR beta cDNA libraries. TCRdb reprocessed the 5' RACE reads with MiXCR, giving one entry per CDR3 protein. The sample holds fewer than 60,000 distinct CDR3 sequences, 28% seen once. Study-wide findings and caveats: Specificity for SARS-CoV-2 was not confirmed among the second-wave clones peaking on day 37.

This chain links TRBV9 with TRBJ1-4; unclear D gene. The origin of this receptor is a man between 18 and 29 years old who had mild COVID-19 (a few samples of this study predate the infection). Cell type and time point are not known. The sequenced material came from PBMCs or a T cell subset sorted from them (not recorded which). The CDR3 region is CASSSTTDEESEKLFF. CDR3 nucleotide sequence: TGTGCCAGCAGCTCTACAACCGATGAGGAGTCGGAAAAACTGTTTTTT. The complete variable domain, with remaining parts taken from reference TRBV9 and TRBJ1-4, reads DSGVTQTPKHLITATGQRVTLRCSPRSGDLSVYWYQQSLDQGLQFLIQYYNGEERAKGNILERFSAQQFPDLHSELNLSSLELGDSALYFCASSSTTDEESEKLFFGSGTQLSVL.